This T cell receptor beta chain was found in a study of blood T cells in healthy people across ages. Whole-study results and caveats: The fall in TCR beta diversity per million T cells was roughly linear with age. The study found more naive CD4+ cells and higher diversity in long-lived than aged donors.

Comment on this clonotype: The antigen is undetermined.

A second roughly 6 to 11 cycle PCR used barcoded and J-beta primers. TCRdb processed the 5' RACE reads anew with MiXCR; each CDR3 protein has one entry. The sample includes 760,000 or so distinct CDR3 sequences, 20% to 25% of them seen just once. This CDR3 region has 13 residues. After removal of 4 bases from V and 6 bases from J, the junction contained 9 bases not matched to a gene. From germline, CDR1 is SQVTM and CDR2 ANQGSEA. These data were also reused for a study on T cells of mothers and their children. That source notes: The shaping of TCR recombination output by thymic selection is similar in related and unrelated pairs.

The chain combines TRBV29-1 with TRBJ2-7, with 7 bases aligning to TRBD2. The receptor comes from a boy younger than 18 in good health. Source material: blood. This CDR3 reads CSVVLAGACEQYF. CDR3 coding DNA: TGCAGCGTTGTGCTGGCGGGAGCCTGCGAGCAGTACTTC.